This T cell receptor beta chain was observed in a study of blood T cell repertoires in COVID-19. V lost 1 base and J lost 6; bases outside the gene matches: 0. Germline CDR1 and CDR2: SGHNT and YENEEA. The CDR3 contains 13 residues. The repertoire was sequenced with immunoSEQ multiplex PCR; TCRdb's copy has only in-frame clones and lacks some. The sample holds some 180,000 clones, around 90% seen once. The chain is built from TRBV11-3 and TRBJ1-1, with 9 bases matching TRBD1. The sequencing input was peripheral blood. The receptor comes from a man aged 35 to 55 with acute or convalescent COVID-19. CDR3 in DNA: TGTGCCAGCAGCTTAGGGGACAGGGCTGAAGCTTTCTTT. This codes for CASSLGDRAEAFF.